This TCR beta chain was recovered during a study of cytomegalovirus exposure and HLA in healthy donors. This CDR3 region has 16 residues. Germline V CDR1 and CDR2: LNHDA, SQIVND (reference sequence). V lost 5 bases and J 5 bases, leaving 19 bases between the germline ends. A multiplex PCR was run with 60 Vbeta primers and 13 Jbeta primers. Profiling relied on immunoSEQ multiplex PCR, and the TCRdb table lists in-frame clones only, not all of them. The sample lists about 77,000 clones, 75% to 80% seen once, with 3.5% to 4.5% in the top ten. The genes are TRBV19 and TRBJ1-5; D not resolved. The receptor was derived from a man aged 35 to 55 in good health and CMV-seronegative. The sequenced material came from PBMCs. CDR3 bases: TGTGCCAGTAGTCCCAGGCGCGAGGGTTCATATCAGCCCCAGCATTTT. It encodes CASSPRREGSYQPQHF.